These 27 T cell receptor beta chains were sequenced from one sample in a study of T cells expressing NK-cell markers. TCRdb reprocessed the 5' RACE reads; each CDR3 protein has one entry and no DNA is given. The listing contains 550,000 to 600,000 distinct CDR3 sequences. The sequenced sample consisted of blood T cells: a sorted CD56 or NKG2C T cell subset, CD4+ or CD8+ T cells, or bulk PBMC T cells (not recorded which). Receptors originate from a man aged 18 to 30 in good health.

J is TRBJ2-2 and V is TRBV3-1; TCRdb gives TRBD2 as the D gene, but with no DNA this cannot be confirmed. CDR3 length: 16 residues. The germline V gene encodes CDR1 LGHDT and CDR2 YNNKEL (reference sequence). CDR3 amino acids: CASSPSGLADTGELFF.

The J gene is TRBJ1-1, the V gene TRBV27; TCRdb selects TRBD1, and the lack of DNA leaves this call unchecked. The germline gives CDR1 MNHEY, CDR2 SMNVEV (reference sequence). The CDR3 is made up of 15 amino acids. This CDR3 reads CASSLSNRRHTEAFF.

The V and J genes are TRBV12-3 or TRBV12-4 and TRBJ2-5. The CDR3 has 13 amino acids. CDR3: CASSFAQRETQYF.

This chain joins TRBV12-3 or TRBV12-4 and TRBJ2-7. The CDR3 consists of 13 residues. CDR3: CASRTQDSYEQYF.

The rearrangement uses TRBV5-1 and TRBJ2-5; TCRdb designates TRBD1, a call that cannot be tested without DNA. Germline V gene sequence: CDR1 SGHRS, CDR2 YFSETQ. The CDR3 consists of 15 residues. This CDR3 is CASSLGRGQPVAQYF.

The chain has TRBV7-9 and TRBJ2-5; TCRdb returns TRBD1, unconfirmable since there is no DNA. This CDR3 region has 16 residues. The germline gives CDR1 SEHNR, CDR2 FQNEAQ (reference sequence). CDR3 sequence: CASSLETGGNQETQYF.

This CDR3 reads CASSSTSGSSYNEQFF. This sequence joins TRBV7-9 and TRBJ2-1; TCRdb's assignment of TRBD2 cannot be checked, as there is no DNA. This CDR3 region has 16 residues. The V gene's germline CDR1 is SEHNR and CDR2 FQNEAQ (reference sequence).

The CDR3 sequence: CASSQPGGLMRAGELFF. This chain uses TRBV6-2 or TRBV6-3 with TRBJ2-2; no DNA is available, so the TRBD1 call from TCRdb remains unchecked. The CDR3 loop spans 17 amino acids. Germline V gene sequence: CDR1 MNHEY, CDR2 SVGEGT.

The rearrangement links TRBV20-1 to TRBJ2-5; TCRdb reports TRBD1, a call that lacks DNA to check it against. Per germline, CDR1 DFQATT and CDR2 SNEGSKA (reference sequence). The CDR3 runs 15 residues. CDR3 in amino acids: CSASTPLEDQETQYF.

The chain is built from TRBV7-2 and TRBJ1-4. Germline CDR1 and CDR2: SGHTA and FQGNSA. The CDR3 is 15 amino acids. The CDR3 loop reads CASRLEIATNEKLFF.

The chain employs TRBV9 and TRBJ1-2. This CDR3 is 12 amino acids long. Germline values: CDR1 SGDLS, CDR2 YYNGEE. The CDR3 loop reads CASSATVGGYTF.

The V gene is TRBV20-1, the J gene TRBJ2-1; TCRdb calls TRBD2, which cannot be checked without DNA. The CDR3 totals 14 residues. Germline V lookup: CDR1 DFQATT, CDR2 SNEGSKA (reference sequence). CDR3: CSAQSGITNNEQFF.

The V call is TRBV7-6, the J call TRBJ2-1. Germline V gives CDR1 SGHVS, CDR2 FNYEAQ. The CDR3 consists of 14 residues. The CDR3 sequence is CASSLGLAMTEQFF. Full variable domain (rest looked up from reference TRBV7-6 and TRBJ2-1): GAGVSQSPRYKVTKRGQDVALRCDPISGHVSLYWYRQALGQGPEFLTYFNYEAQQDKSGLPNDRFSAERPEGSISTLTIQRTEQRDSAMYRCASSLGLAMTEQFFGPGTRLTVL.

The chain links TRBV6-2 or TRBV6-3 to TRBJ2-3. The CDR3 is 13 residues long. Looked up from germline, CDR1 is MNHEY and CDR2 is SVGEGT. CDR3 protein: CASSYTRLDTQYF.

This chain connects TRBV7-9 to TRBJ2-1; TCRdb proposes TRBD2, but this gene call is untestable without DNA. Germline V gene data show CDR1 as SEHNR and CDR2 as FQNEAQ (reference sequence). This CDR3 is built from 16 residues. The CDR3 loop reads CASSVDSGSTGNEQFF.

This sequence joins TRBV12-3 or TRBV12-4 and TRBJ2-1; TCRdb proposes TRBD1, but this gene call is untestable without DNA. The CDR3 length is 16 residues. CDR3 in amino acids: CASSPMDRGPYNEQFF.

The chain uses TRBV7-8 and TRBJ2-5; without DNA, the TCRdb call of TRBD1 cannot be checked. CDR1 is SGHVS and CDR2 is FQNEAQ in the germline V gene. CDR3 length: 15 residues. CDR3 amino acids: CASSFWTGLQETQYF.

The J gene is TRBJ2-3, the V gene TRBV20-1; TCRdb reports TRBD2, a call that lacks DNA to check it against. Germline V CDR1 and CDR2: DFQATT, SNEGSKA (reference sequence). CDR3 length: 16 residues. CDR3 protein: CSARDAIAESTDTQYF.

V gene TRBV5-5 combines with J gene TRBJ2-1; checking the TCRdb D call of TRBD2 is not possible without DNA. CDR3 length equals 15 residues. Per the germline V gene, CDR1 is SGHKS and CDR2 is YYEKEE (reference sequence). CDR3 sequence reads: CASSYGGGSHNEQFF.

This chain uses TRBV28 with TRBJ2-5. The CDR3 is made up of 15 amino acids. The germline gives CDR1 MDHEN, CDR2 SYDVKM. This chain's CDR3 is CASSQALINQETQYF.

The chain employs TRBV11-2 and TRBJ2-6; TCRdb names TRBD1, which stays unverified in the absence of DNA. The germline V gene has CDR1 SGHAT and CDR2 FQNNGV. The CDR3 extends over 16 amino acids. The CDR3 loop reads CASSLMTGSGANVLTF. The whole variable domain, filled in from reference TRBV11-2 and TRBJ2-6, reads EAGVAQSPRYKIIEKRQSVAFWCNPISGHATLYWYQQILGQGPKLLIQFQNNGVVDDSQLPKDRFSAERLKGVDSTLKIQPAKLEDSAVYLCASSLMTGSGANVLTFGAGSRLTVL.

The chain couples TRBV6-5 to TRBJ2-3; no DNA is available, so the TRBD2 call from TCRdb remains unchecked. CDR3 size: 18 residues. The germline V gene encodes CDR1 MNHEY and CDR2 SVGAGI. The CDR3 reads CASSYSPQLAGVSDTQYF.

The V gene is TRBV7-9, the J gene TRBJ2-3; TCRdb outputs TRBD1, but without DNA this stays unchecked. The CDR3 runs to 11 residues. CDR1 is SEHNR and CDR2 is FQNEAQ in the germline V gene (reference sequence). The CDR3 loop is CASSFLGQPYF.

CDR3 sequence reads: CASSYQMGQGNQPQHF. The chain employs TRBV12-3 or TRBV12-4 and TRBJ1-5; the TCRdb D gene call, TRBD1, has no DNA to confirm it. The CDR3 totals 16 residues.

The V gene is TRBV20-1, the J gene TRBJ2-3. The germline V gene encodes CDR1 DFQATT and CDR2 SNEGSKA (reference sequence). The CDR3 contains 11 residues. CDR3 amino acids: CSAGSSDTQYF.

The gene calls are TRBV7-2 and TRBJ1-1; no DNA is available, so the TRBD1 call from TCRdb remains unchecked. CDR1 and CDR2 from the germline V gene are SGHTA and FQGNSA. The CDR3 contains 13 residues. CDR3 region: CASSLSQGAEAFF.

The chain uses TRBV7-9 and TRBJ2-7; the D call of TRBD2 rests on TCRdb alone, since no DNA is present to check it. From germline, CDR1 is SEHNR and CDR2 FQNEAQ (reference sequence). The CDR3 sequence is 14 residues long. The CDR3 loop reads CASSSPTSDYEQYF.